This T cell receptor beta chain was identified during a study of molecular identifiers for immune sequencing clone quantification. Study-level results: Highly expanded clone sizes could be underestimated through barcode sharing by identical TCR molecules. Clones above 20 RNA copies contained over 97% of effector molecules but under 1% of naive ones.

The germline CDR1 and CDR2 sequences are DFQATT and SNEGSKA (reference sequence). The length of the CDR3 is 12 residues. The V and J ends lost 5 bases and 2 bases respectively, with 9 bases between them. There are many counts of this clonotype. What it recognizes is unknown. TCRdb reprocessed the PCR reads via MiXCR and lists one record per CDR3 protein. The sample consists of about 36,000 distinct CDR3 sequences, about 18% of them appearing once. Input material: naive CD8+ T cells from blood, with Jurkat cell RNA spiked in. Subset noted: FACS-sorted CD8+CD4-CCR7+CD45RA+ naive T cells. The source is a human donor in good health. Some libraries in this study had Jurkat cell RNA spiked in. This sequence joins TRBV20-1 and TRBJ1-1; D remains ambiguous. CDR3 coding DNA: TGCAGTGCTCTCCGGGGAAACACTGAAGCTTTCTTT. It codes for CSALRGNTEAFF.